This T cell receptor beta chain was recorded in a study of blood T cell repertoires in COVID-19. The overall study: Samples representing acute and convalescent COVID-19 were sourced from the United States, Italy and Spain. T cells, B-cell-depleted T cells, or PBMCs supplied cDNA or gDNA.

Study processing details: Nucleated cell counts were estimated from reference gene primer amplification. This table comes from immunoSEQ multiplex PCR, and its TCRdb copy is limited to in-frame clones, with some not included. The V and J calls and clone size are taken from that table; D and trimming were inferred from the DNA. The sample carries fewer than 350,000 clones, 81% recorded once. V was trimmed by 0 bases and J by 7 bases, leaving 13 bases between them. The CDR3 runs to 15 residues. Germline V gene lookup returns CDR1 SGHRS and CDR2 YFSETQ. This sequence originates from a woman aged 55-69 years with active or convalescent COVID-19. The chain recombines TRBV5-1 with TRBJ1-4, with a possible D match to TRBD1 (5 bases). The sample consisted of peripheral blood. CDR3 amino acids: CASSLVGAGGEKLFF. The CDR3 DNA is TGCGCCAGCAGCTTGGTCGGTGCCGGGGGTGAAAAACTGTTTTTT.